These 24 T cell receptor beta chains were all obtained from the same sample, sequenced in a study of blood T cell repertoires in COVID-19. Measured with immunoSEQ multiplex PCR; TCRdb has only the in-frame clones, and not every one. The sample contains tens of thousands of clones, more than 75% of which appear only once. Material for sequencing was peripheral blood. These receptors were collected from a woman at least 80 years old with active COVID-19.

The chain uses TRBV6-4 and TRBJ2-7; TRBD2 matches 8 bases. Per germline, CDR1 MRHNA and CDR2 SNTAGT. This CDR3 region has 15 residues. J gave up 3 bases and V 9 bases, and 13 bases lay outside the gene matches. The CDR3, as DNA: TGTGCCAGTCCGACCCCCCAGCGGGAGAACTACGAGCAGTACTTC. Its translation is CASPTPQRENYEQYF.

The chain has TRBV28 and TRBJ1-5; D is perhaps TRBD1 (5 bases). This CDR3 is built from 15 residues. V lost 3 bases and J 1 base, leaving 10 bases between the germline ends. Germline values: CDR1 MDHEN, CDR2 SYDVKM. Here the CDR3 DNA reads TGTGCCAGCAGTTTGTCGGGGGGAAGCAATCAGCCCCAGCATTTT. Its protein product is CASSLSGGSNQPQHF. The entire variable domain, with the rest obtained from reference TRBV28 and TRBJ1-5, is as follows: DVKVTQSSRYLVKRTGEKVFLECVQDMDHENMFWYRQDPGLGLRLIYFSYDVKMKEKGDIPEGYSVSREKKERFSLILESASTNQTSMYLCASSLSGGSNQPQHFGDGTRLSIL.

The CDR3 DNA is TGTGCCAGCAGCCAGTCGACAGGGGGCAGGAACTATGGCTACACCTTC. Its protein product is CASSQSTGGRNYGYTF. The chain couples TRBV4-2 to TRBJ1-2, with 10 nucleotides matching TRBD1. The V and J ends lost 3 bases and 2 bases, in that order; junction bases with no gene match: 6. There are 16 residues in the CDR3. The germline gives CDR1 LGHNA, CDR2 YNFKEQ.

The chain couples TRBV19 to TRBJ2-3; no clear D gene. Germline V gives CDR1 LNHDA, CDR2 SQIVND (reference sequence). The CDR3 runs 14 residues. The V gene lost 2 bases and the J gene lost 4 bases, with 10 bases spanning the gap. The CDR3 bases are TGTGCCAGTAGTATATCTGGGCGCGCAGATACGCAGTATTTT. Translation gives CASSISGRADTQYF.

The gene calls are TRBV6-4 and TRBJ2-7, with 12 bases aligning to TRBD2. Trimming took 11 bases from V and 5 from J; bases not matched to a gene: 19. The CDR3 is 17 amino acids. The germline CDR1 and CDR2 sequences are MRHNA and SNTAGT. CDR3 protein: CAGETQLAGGRRNEQYF. Here the CDR3 DNA reads TGTGCCGGCGAAACACAACTAGCGGGAGGTCGACGGAACGAGCAGTACTTC.

This chain joins TRBV10-3 and TRBJ2-5, with 9 bases fitting TRBD2. CDR1 is ENHRY and CDR2 is SYGVKD in the germline V gene. The CDR3 covers 13 residues. V trimming: 5 bases; J trimming: 5 bases; junction bases outside the gene matches: 3. DNA of the CDR3: TGTGCCATCAGTAGCGGGGGGAAGGAGACCCAGTACTTC. Its translation is CAISSGGKETQYF.

The V gene is TRBV20-1, the J gene TRBJ2-1, with D unresolved. V dropped 3 bases and J dropped 10 bases, with 7 bases sitting between them. The V gene's germline CDR1 is DFQATT and CDR2 SNEGSKA (reference sequence). This CDR3 comprises 10 residues. The CDR3 region is CSASGEEQFF. In nucleotides, the CDR3 is TGCAGTGCTAGTGGAGAGGAGCAGTTCTTC.

The V gene is TRBV15, the J gene TRBJ1-2; D is undetermined. CDR3 size: 14 residues. Deletions cut 0 bases from V and 4 bases from J, with 9 bases between. Germline CDR1 LNHNV, CDR2 YYDKDF (reference sequence). The CDR3 loop is CATSRDRQAYGYTF. The CDR3 coding sequence is TGTGCCACCAGCAGAGATCGGCAGGCCTATGGCTACACCTTC.

The chain is built from TRBV6-2 or TRBV6-3 and TRBJ2-1; the D call may be TRBD1 or TRBD2 (6 bases each). The germline V gene has CDR1 MNHEY and CDR2 SVGEGT. The CDR3 is 15 amino acids. The V end lost 6 bases, the J end lost 3 bases, and 15 bases lay between the germline ends. CDR3 region: CASSRGPQGYNEQFF. CDR3 DNA: TGTGCCAGCAGCCGGGGGCCGCAGGGCTACAATGAGCAGTTCTTC.

The CDR3 DNA reads TGTGCCACCGGGACAGGGTCTAACACTGAAGCTTTCTTT. Translation: CATGTGSNTEAFF. This chain links TRBV24-1 with TRBJ1-1, with TRBD1 identical over 9 bases. The CDR3 loop spans 13 amino acids. Germline V gene sequence: CDR1 KGHDR, CDR2 SFDVKD. Trimming at V came to 9 bases and at J to 2 bases, leaving 3 bases not matched to a gene.

This chain joins TRBV2 and TRBJ1-5; D unresolved. Germline values: CDR1 SNHLY, CDR2 FYNNEI. The CDR3 runs to 14 residues. The V and J ends lost 8 bases and 9 bases respectively, with 20 bases between them. The CDR3: CASRRLGLESPQHF. CDR3 sequence (DNA): TGTGCCAGCCGGAGGTTGGGTCTTGAATCGCCCCAGCATTTT.

The chain couples TRBV28 to TRBJ2-7; TRBD1 might be the D (6 bases). The CDR3 extends over 14 amino acids. Germline V lookup: CDR1 MDHEN, CDR2 SYDVKM. V shed 11 bases and J shed 1 base, with 18 bases lying between them. The CDR3 nucleotides are TGTGCCGGATCAACAGGGACCTCTTCCTACGAGCAGTACTTC. This gives the protein CAGSTGTSSYEQYF.

The chain couples TRBV7-8 to TRBJ2-2; 13 nucleotides align to TRBD2. Germline lookup yields CDR1 SGHVS and CDR2 FQNEAQ. The CDR3 has 16 residues. V gave up 5 bases and J gave up 3 bases; unmatched junction bases: 3. The CDR3 is CASSLLAGGDTGELFF. The CDR3 DNA is TGTGCCAGCAGCCTACTAGCGGGAGGGGACACCGGGGAGCTGTTTTTT.

The rearrangement uses TRBV5-6 and TRBJ2-3, with 12 bases that match TRBD2. This CDR3 comprises 19 residues. Germline CDR1 reads SGHDT; CDR2 reads YYEEEE. With 4 bases clipped from V and 8 bases from J, the junction kept 20 bases outside the gene matches. The CDR3 DNA is TGTGCCAGCAGCCCCACTGGGACTAGCGGGTACGCTGGTTTAGGTACGCAGTATTTT. Its translation is CASSPTGTSGYAGLGTQYF.

In this sample, this clone turned up once. This chain connects TRBV6-2 or TRBV6-3 to TRBJ2-7; 8 positions match TRBD1. Trimming at V came to 6 bases and at J to 0 bases, leaving 7 bases not matched to a gene. Germline V CDR1 and CDR2: MNHEY, SVGEGT. CDR3 length: 15 amino acids. DNA for the CDR3: TGTGCCAGCAGCTCCACGGGACAGGCCTCCTACGAGCAGTACTTC. Its translation: CASSSTGQASYEQYF.

The rearrangement links TRBV7-9 to TRBJ2-2, with 11 bases lining up with TRBD1. Trimming cost V 6 bases and J 4 bases; bases outside gene matches: 16. The CDR3 contains 19 residues. Germline CDR1 SEHNR, CDR2 FQNEAQ (reference sequence). In DNA form, the CDR3 reads TGTGCCAGCAGATTGCCCCCACAGGCCGGGACAGGGGGCACCGGGGAGCTGTTTTTT. Amino acid sequence: CASRLPPQAGTGGTGELFF.

The chain employs TRBV10-2 and TRBJ2-2; TRBD2 aligns across 7 bases. V was pared by 2 bases and J by 3 bases, with 3 bases of the junction left unmatched. The CDR3 sequence is 15 residues long. Germline values: CDR1 WSHSY, CDR2 SAAADI. CDR3 protein: CASSENTSDTGELFF. The CDR3 DNA reads TGCGCCAGCAGTGAGAACACTAGCGACACCGGGGAGCTGTTTTTT.

This clone was picked up a small number of times. The chain employs TRBV21-1 and TRBJ1-6. TRBV21-1 is given as a pseudogene. The CDR3 loop spans 16 amino acids. CDR3 coding DNA: TGTGCCAGCAGCCCCTTCGGGGGGCGTCGGAATTCACCCCTCCACTTT. The encoded protein is CASSPFGGRRNSPLHF.

The chain is built from TRBV14 and TRBJ1-2; unclear D gene. This CDR3 comprises 13 residues. V was clipped by 1 base and J by 4 bases, with 7 bases between them. Germline V gene lookup returns CDR1 SGHDN and CDR2 FVKESK. The CDR3 DNA is TGTGCCAGCAGCCAAGGGCGAGGCTATGGCTACACCTTC. It translates to CASSQGRGYGYTF.

The chain combines TRBV9 with TRBJ2-1; TRBD2 is a possible D gene (7 bases). CDR1 and CDR2 from the germline V gene are SGDLS and YYNGEE. Between the trimmed V and J ends, which lost 4 bases and 8 bases, there was a span of 10 bases. The CDR3 runs 12 residues. CDR3 protein: CASSKGGDEQFF. The DNA of the CDR3 is TGTGCCAGCAGCAAAGGGGGGGATGAGCAGTTCTTC. The whole variable domain, filled in from reference TRBV9 and TRBJ2-1, reads DSGVTQTPKHLITATGQRVTLRCSPRSGDLSVYWYQQSLDQGLQFLIQYYNGEERAKGNILERFSAQQFPDLHSELNLSSLELGDSALYFCASSKGGDEQFFGPGTRLTVL.

A remark on this clone: Distinct nucleotide sequences in the sample also encode this CDR3. This chain joins TRBV9 and TRBJ2-5; tentative D call: TRBD2 (6 bases). The germline V gene has CDR1 SGDLS and CDR2 YYNGEE. V lost 0 bases to trimming and J lost 3 bases, with 9 bases between them. This CDR3 region has 14 residues. This CDR3 reads CASSVEGGEETQYF. The CDR3 coding sequence is TGTGCCAGCAGCGTAGAAGGCGGGGAAGAGACCCAGTACTTC.

The rearrangement uses TRBV28 and TRBJ1-2, with 10 positions matching TRBD1. The germline CDR1 and CDR2 sequences are MDHEN and SYDVKM. The CDR3 contains 16 residues. The V and J ends lost 3 bases and 8 bases, in that order; junction bases with no gene match: 12. The CDR3 protein is CASSFYLGQGFGGYTF. CDR3 coding DNA: TGTGCCAGCAGTTTTTATCTGGGACAGGGGTTTGGCGGCTACACCTTC.

The V and J genes are TRBV18 and TRBJ1-4, with TRBD1 as a possible D gene (6 bases). V lost 6 bases and J lost 1, with 24 bases in between. The germline gives CDR1 KGHSH, CDR2 LQKENI. This CDR3 has 19 amino acids. CDR3 bases: TGTGCCAGCTCCCTCAATATAATGGGGGCCTTTGGAACTAATGAAAAACTGTTTTTT. It specifies CASSLNIMGAFGTNEKLFF.

The chain combines TRBV5-6 with TRBJ1-2; the match to TRBD1 covers 11 bases. Per the germline V gene, CDR1 is SGHDT and CDR2 is YYEEEE. The CDR3 length is 14 residues. With V trimmed by 5 bases and J by 4 bases, 4 bases remained unmatched. This chain's CDR3 is CASRSGTGGYGYTF. In DNA form, the CDR3 reads TGTGCCAGCAGATCCGGGACAGGGGGCTATGGCTACACCTTC. Filled out from reference TRBV5-6 and TRBJ1-2, the complete variable domain reads DAGVTQSPTHLIKTRGQQVTLRCSPKSGHDTVSWYQQALGQGPQFIFQYYEEEERQRGNFPDRFSGHQFPNYSSELNVNALLLGDSALYLCASRSGTGGYGYTFGSGTRLTVV.